Given below is one T cell receptor beta chain in context. Patients were diagnosed with urothelial carcinoma, either locally advanced or metastatic. These data belong to a study of PD-L1 blockade in urothelial cancer. Study-wide background: Investigators checked blood 3 weeks (second dose) and 6 weeks after treatment start. A median blood sample held about 140,000 T cells and more than 80,000 unique TCRs.

Every PCR got spiked synthetic TCR analog templates. Profiling relied on immunoSEQ multiplex PCR, and the TCRdb table lists in-frame clones only, not all of them. The sample records tens of thousands of clones, around 80% being singletons. In germline, CDR1 is ENHRY, CDR2 SYGVKD. The CDR3 runs to 13 residues. V was clipped by 8 bases and J by 4 bases; unmatched bases: 6. This TCR was recovered from an older man with urothelial cancer. The sequenced sample was PBMCs, obtained around atezolizumab (anti-PD-L1) treatment. The chain has TRBV10-3 and TRBJ1-2, with TRBD1 identical over 8 bases. CDR3 sequence: CAISTGQGYGYTF. CDR3 coding DNA: TGTGCCATCTCAACAGGACAGGGCTATGGCTACACCTTC.